This TCR beta chain appears in the sequencing data of a study of cytomegalovirus exposure and HLA in healthy donors. 60 Vbeta and 13 Jbeta primers were used in PCR. Here immunoSEQ multiplex PCR was the method, and the copy in TCRdb shows in-frame clones only, minus some. This table has 150,000 to 200,000 clones, roughly 71% appearing once. The CDR3 consists of 13 residues. Deletions cut 4 bases from V and 5 bases from J, with 9 bases between. Germline loops: CDR1 KGHSH, CDR2 LQKENI. The sequenced material came from PBMCs. The chain employs TRBV18 and TRBJ1-5, with unresolved D. This clonotype was obtained from a woman aged 50 to 60 in good health and CMV-seropositive. Here the CDR3 reads CASSHNTDQPQHF. In DNA, the CDR3 is TGTGCCAGCTCACACAACACCGATCAGCCCCAGCATTTT. Combining the CDR3 with reference TRBV18 and TRBJ1-5 gives the whole variable domain NAGVMQNPRHLVRRRGQEARLRCSPMKGHSHVYWYRQLPEEGLKFMVYLQKENIIDESGMPKERFSAEFPKEGPSILRIQQVVRGDSAAYFCASSHNTDQPQHFGDGTRLSIL.